This record looks at one T cell receptor (beta chain) sequence and its context. The antigen remains unidentified. The sample comes from a study of shared clonotypes between healthy human individuals. The study's findings and limits: Naive subsets generally exceeded memory subsets in estimated richness.

V shed 4 bases and J 4 bases; nucleotides not matched to a gene: 9. The CDR3 is 16 amino acids. Germline V gene data show CDR1 as SQVTM and CDR2 as ANQGSEA. Clones were sequenced by immunoSEQ multiplex PCR, and TCRdb holds only the in-frame ones, with some missing. Here the sample spans 2 million to 3 million clones, approximately 93% being singletons. The chain is built from TRBV29-1 and TRBJ2-2; 10 positions match TRBD1. The sample taken for sequencing was naive CD4+ T cells from PBMCs. Subset indicated: CD45RA+ positively selected. The TCR originated in a man between 18 and 29 years old in good health. Some clones in this sample may be carry-over from other donors' samples. This chain's CDR3 is CSVGGTGTGVTGELFF. The CDR3 region has the DNA TGCAGCGTTGGGGGAACCGGGACAGGGGTCACCGGGGAGCTGTTTTTT.